These T cell receptor beta chains were read from a single sample in a study of blood T cell repertoires in COVID-19. Data came from immunoSEQ multiplex PCR; TCRdb stores just in-frame clones and leaves some out. The profile covers over 200,000 clones, with 70% to 90% appearing a single time and 0.99% taken by the ten largest. The material sequenced was peripheral blood. The receptor set was obtained from a woman aged 40 to 50 who had recovered from COVID-19. Each CDR3 is given with its conserved first and last residue. The D gene is left open where the match is weak. Clone size is stated in some rows and not others, as once, few, many or a class when expanded.

j_call | v_call | cdr3_length | clone_size | d_call | cdr3_nt | cdr3_aa
TRBJ1-1 | TRBV29-1 | 14 | - | - | TGCAGCGTTGCCCTACGGGCCCTCCGAGGGCAAGCTTTCTTT | CSVALRALRGQAFF
TRBJ2-2 | TRBV5-6 | 14 | - | TRBD2 | TGTGCCAGCAGCCCCATGGGGGGGACCGGGGAGCTGTTTTTT | CASSPMGGTGELFF
TRBJ2-5 | TRBV21-1 | 13 | - | - | TGTGCCAGCAGCAGGCGGGTTAGGGTGGGCCAGTACTTC | CASSRRVRVGQYF
TRBJ2-3 | TRBV9 | 15 | - | TRBD2 | TGTGCCAGCAGCGTCGGACTAGCGGGAGCCGATACGCAGTATTTT | CASSVGLAGADTQYF
TRBJ1-3 | TRBV7-8 | 14 | once | - | TGTGCCAGCAGCTTAGGGGGGCCTTGGGACACCATATATTTT | CASSLGGPWDTIYF
TRBJ2-7 | TRBV6-1 | 16 | - | TRBD2 | TGTGCCAGCAGTGAACCCGGACTAGCGGGAGCCTACGAGCAGTACTTC | CASSEPGLAGAYEQYF
TRBJ1-2 | TRBV21-1 | 16 | - | - | TGTGCCAGCAGCAAAGTGGGCGGACGCGGGCACCGTGGCTACACCTTC | CASSKVGGRGHRGYTF
TRBJ1-1 | TRBV18 | 16 | - | - | TGTGCCAGCTCACCGGCTGGGGAGTCCCCGAACACTGAAGCTTTCTTT | CASSPAGESPNTEAFF
TRBJ2-5 | TRBV4-3 | 16 | - | - | TGCGCCAGCAGCCAAGATGCAAGCGGGCCCCAAGAGACCCAGTACTTC | CASSQDASGPQETQYF
TRBJ2-7 | TRBV7-8 | 17 | - | - | TGTGCCAGCAGCTTAAGTGTCGTGGGGACTGTCTCCTACGAGCAGTACTTC | CASSLSVVGTVSYEQYF
TRBJ2-2 | TRBV3-1/TRBV3-2 | 14 | - | - | TGTGCCAGCAGCCGGGGGCAGGGAACCGGGGAGCTGTTTTTT | CASSRGQGTGELFF
TRBJ1-2 | TRBV28 | 13 | - | - | TGTGCCACCACAGTTTCGGGACACGATGGCTACACCTTC | CATTVSGHDGYTF
TRBJ1-2 | TRBV27 | 13 | once | TRBD1 | TGTGCCAGCAGCCGGACAGGGGGCGTGGGCTACACCTTC | CASSRTGGVGYTF
TRBJ1-6 | TRBV10-3 | 16 | - | TRBD1 | TGTGCCATCACCTCGGACAGGGGGTCCTATAATTCACCCCTCCACTTT | CAITSDRGSYNSPLHF
TRBJ2-7 | TRBV23-1 | 13 | few | - | TGCGCCAGCAGTCAATCGTGCAGCTACGAGCAGTACTTC | CASSQSCSYEQYF
TRBJ2-7 | TRBV3-1/TRBV3-2 | 15 | - | - | TGTGCCAGCAGCCAAGGAGGCGCGGGCCCCTACGAGCAGTACTTC | CASSQGGAGPYEQYF
TRBJ2-1 | TRBV18 | 15 | - | TRBD1 | TGTGCCAGCTCACCGGGACAGGGATCCTACAATGAGCAGTTCTTC | CASSPGQGSYNEQFF
TRBJ1-1 | TRBV18 | 15 | - | - | TGTGCCAGCTCACCACGGTCACAGTTGAACACTGAAGCTTTCTTT | CASSPRSQLNTEAFF
TRBJ2-7 | TRBV4-2 | 14 | - | - | TGTGCCAGCAGCCAAGAGGTGCGTCCCTACGAGCAGTACTTC | CASSQEVRPYEQYF
TRBJ1-6 | TRBV7-8 | 13 | - | - | TGTGCCAGCAGCTTTGAACCTGAGTCACCCCTCCACTTT | CASSFEPESPLHF
TRBJ1-1 | TRBV14 | 14 | - | - | TGTGCCAGCAGCCAAGCCACAGGAGTTCCTGAAGCTTTCTTT | CASSQATGVPEAFF
TRBJ2-2 | TRBV6-2/TRBV6-3 | 16 | - | TRBD1 | TGTGCCAGCAGTTACCCGACAGGGGCTAACACCGGGGAGCTGTTTTTT | CASSYPTGANTGELFF
TRBJ1-2 | TRBV25-1 | 18 | - | TRBD1 | TGTGCCAGCCGTCAGACCACAGGGGAAATGTCGAGAGGCTATGGCTACACCTTC | CASRQTTGEMSRGYGYTF
TRBJ2-3 | TRBV6-2/TRBV6-3 | 15 | - | TRBD2 | TGTGCCAGCAGCCCGCGGCGGCTAGCGGGCAATACGCAGTATTTT | CASSPRRLAGNTQYF
TRBJ1-6 | TRBV19 | 13 | - | - | TGTGCCAGTAGTATTAAGGGGGAATCACCCCTCCACTTT | CASSIKGESPLHF
TRBJ2-1 | TRBV19 | 16 | - | TRBD2 | TGTGCCAGTACCCCTCTAGCGGGAGGGCCTAGGAATGAGCAGTTCTTC | CASTPLAGGPRNEQFF
TRBJ2-3 | TRBV28 | 17 | - | TRBD2 | TGTGCCAGCAGTCCCGGGACTAGCGGGAGGACCACAGATACGCAGTATTTT | CASSPGTSGRTTDTQYF
TRBJ2-2 | TRBV5-1 | 17 | - | TRBD1 | TGCGCCAGCAGCTGGGGGACAGGGTTCATGAACACCGGGGAGCTGTTTTTT | CASSWGTGFMNTGELFF
TRBJ1-5 | TRBV19 | 17 | - | - | TGTGCCAGTAGTATATGGGGCTTACTCTATAGCAATCAGCCCCAGCATTTT | CASSIWGLLYSNQPQHF
TRBJ2-3 | TRBV7-2 | 16 | - | TRBD1 | TGTGCCAGCAGCTTAGGCAGGGGGCAGGGCACAGATACGCAGTATTTT | CASSLGRGQGTDTQYF
TRBJ2-6 | TRBV27 | 15 | - | - | TGTGCCAGCAGTTGGTGGGGGGCTGGGGCCAACGTCCTGACTTTC | CASSWWGAGANVLTF
TRBJ2-2 | TRBV6-6 | 15 | - | - | TGTGCCAGCAGCCCCGGGCGGGGCTCCGGCGGGGAGCTGTTTTTT | CASSPGRGSGGELFF
TRBJ1-4 | TRBV7-6 | 14 | - | - | TGTGCCAGCAGCTTCGGGGCCCCCTGGGGGGAACTGTTTTTT | CASSFGAPWGELFF
TRBJ2-5 | TRBV19 | 12 | - | - | TGTGCCAGTAGTACGACAGAAGAGACCCAGTACTTC | CASSTTEETQYF
TRBJ2-3 | TRBV3-1/TRBV3-2 | 15 | once | TRBD2 | TGTGCCAGCAGCACCGGGGTAGCGGGCATGGATACGCAGTATTTT | CASSTGVAGMDTQYF
TRBJ2-2 | TRBV7-7 | 13 | few | - | TGTGCTAGCAGCTTAGTAGCGGCCGGGGAGCTGTTTTTT | CASSLVAAGELFF
TRBJ1-2 | TRBV7-2 | 15 | - | TRBD1 | TGTGCCAGCAGCTCCCGCACAGGGGCGAACTATGGCTACACCTTC | CASSSRTGANYGYTF
TRBJ2-3 | TRBV27 | 15 | - | TRBD1 | TGTGCCAGCAGCCAGACAGGGTGGGGCACAGATACGCAGTATTTT | CASSQTGWGTDTQYF
TRBJ2-1 | TRBV6-2/TRBV6-3 | 17 | - | TRBD2 | TGTGCCAGCAGTTACCCAGGGACTAGCGGGGTCTACAATGAGCAGTTCTTC | CASSYPGTSGVYNEQFF
TRBJ2-7 | TRBV4-2 | 14 | - | TRBD1 | TGTGCCAGCAGCCAGGTGGGACAGCTATACGAGCAGTACTTC | CASSQVGQLYEQYF
TRBJ2-1 | TRBV7-2 | 14 | - | - | TGTGCCAGCAGCTTAGCGCGGCTCCCCGGGGAGCAGTTCTTC | CASSLARLPGEQFF
TRBJ1-3 | TRBV7-3 | 13 | - | - | TGTGCCAGCAGGCCGGCGGGTGGAAACACCATATATTTT | CASRPAGGNTIYF
TRBJ2-3 | TRBV5-1 | 13 | - | TRBD1 | TGCGCCAGCAGCCCGGGGACAGCAGATACGCAGTATTTT | CASSPGTADTQYF
TRBJ2-3 | TRBV4-3 | 15 | - | TRBD2 | TGCGCCAGCAGCCAAGGGACTAGCGGGAGAGATACGCAGTATTTT | CASSQGTSGRDTQYF
TRBJ1-4 | TRBV2 | 15 | - | - | TGTGCCAGCAGGACCCCTTCGGGGGGCCATGAAAAACTGTTTTTT | CASRTPSGGHEKLFF